These T cell receptor beta chains were read from a single sample in a study of CD8+ T cells in alopecia areata. The table came from immunoSEQ multiplex PCR; TCRdb's copy has only in-frame clones and leaves some out. The data show approximately 18,000 clones, 50% to 60% seen once. The specimen comprised skin, sampled at week 4, from a patient treated with tofacitinib. These TCRs come from a human donor with alopecia areata. The conserved cysteine and the conserved F or W are not part of the CDR3 here. Each record gives: J gene, V gene, CDR3 protein.

TRBJ1-5	TRBV9	AARMDHYSNQPQH
TRBJ2-7	TRBV11-2	ASKPGQVSYEQY
TRBJ2-7	TRBV6-6	ASSHGSYEQY
TRBJ2-3	TRBV28	ASQGGADTQY
TRBJ2-1	TRBV7-9	ASSAGQGRWVEQF
TRBJ2-7	TRBV12-5	ASGLNEQY
TRBJ1-3	TRBV6-5	ASSSRQALKGNTIY
TRBJ2-1	TRBV5-1	ASSWGGLSYNEQF
TRBJ1-3	TRBV28	ASSQPFYPRTGSGNTIY
TRBJ2-2	TRBV18	ASSPGHQNTGELF
TRBJ2-1	TRBV7-2	ASSLGWGGGSYNEQF
TRBJ1-1	TRBV4-1	ASSQDYSAEDTEAF
TRBJ1-1	TRBV18	ASSLTGGEAF
TRBJ2-2	TRBV5-6	ASSRDSQARNTGELF
TRBJ2-5	TRBV7-2	ASSLTGGGLETQY
TRBJ1-1	TRBV4-1	ASSQDARGASFKDTEAF
TRBJ2-7	TRBV7-3	ASSLTPYEQY
TRBJ1-6	TRBV7-4	ASSSTGSRSPLH